This is a list of T cell receptor beta chains from one sample in a study of cytomegalovirus exposure and HLA in healthy donors. Clones were sequenced by immunoSEQ multiplex PCR, and TCRdb holds only the in-frame ones, with some missing. Here the sample spans roughly 50,000 clones, about 92% being singletons. The sample was PBMCs. The receptors here all came from a woman aged 18-35 years in good health and CMV-seropositive. Both conserved end residues are part of each CDR3. D genes are given only for firm matches. Some rows have no size entry. The others give once, few or many, or a class for an expanded clone.

D,J,size,V,CDR3,DNA
TRBD2,TRBJ2-1,-,TRBV5-4,CASSFLALAGGGNEQFF,TGTGCCAGCAGCTTCCTTGCCCTAGCGGGGGGGGGCAATGAGCAGTTCTTC
TRBD1,TRBJ2-3,once,TRBV23-1,CASSQFSIDRVSVVTDTQYF,TGCGCCAGCAGTCAATTCTCCATAGACAGGGTAAGTGTTGTCACAGATACGCAGTATTTT
-,TRBJ2-3,-,TRBV15,CATSLKPPTDTQYF,TGTGCCACCAGCCTAAAACCCCCTACAGATACGCAGTATTTT
-,TRBJ1-2,-,TRBV28,CASSFPLSFVNSLNYGYTF,TGTGCCAGCAGTTTCCCGCTTTCTTTCGTGAACAGCCTTAACTATGGCTACACCTTC
-,TRBJ1-1,-,TRBV13,CASSHTGTEAFF,TGTGCCAGCAGCCACACGGGGACTGAAGCTTTCTTT
-,TRBJ1-4,-,TRBV23-1,CASPRLNRRGNEKLFF,TGCGCCAGCCCTCGACTGAACAGGAGAGGTAATGAAAAACTGTTTTTT
TRBD2,TRBJ2-1,once,TRBV19,CASSTRTSVYYNEQFF,TGTGCCAGTAGTACGCGGACTAGCGTCTACTACAATGAGCAGTTCTTC
-,TRBJ1-5,-,TRBV28,CASSWGGISNQPQHF,TGTGCCAGCTCATGGGGGGGGATTAGCAATCAGCCCCAGCATTTT
-,TRBJ2-7,-,TRBV7-3,CASSPLSSYEQYF,TGTGCCAGCAGCCCACTGAGCTCCTACGAGCAGTACTTC
TRBD2,TRBJ2-1,-,TRBV7-9,CASSLLTSGVGHEQFF,TGTGCCAGCAGCTTATTAACTAGCGGGGTCGGCCATGAGCAGTTCTTC
TRBD1,TRBJ2-7,-,TRBV5-1,CASSLDVGTATYEQYF,TGCGCCAGCAGCTTGGATGTCGGGACAGCGACTTACGAGCAGTACTTC
-,TRBJ2-3,-,TRBV9,CASSSRDTSSTDTQYF,TGTGCCAGCAGCTCCCGGGACACCTCTAGCACAGATACGCAGTATTTT
-,TRBJ1-2,-,TRBV28,CASRRGGDYGYTF,TGTGCCAGCAGGCGGGGGGGGGACTATGGCTACACCTTC
TRBD2,TRBJ2-3,-,TRBV19,CASSIGRGNTDTQYF,TGTGCCAGTAGTATTGGGCGGGGGAACACAGATACGCAGTATTTT
-,TRBJ1-1,-,TRBV27,CASSPGGNTEAFF,TGTGCCAGCAGTCCGGGGGGGAACACTGAAGCTTTCTTT
TRBD1,TRBJ1-2,once,TRBV5-1,CASSPRDREVYGYTF,TGCGCCAGCAGCCCCCGGGACAGGGAGGTCTATGGCTACACCTTC
-,TRBJ1-1,-,TRBV6-1,CASMKGRGNTEAFF,TGTGCCAGCATGAAGGGTCGGGGGAACACTGAAGCTTTCTTT
TRBD2,TRBJ2-7,once,TRBV5-1,CASSVSGDYEQYF,TGCGCCAGCAGTGTTAGCGGGGATTACGAGCAGTACTTC
-,TRBJ1-1,-,TRBV9,CASSGGGRLNTEAFF,TGTGCCAGCAGCGGGGGGGGGCGGCTGAACACTGAAGCTTTCTTT
TRBD1,TRBJ2-7,-,TRBV5-4,CASSLGGDRGLGEQYF,TGTGCCAGCAGTCTTGGGGGGGACAGGGGATTAGGGGAGCAGTACTTC
-,TRBJ1-2,-,TRBV9,CASSANRDRGYTF,TGTGCCAGCAGCGCGAACAGGGATAGAGGCTACACCTTC
-,TRBJ1-2,-,TRBV19,CASSIEADLRGYTF,TGTGCCAGTAGTATAGAAGCGGATCTGAGGGGCTACACCTTC
-,TRBJ1-5,-,TRBV2,CASGGGANQPQHF,TGTGCCAGCGGCGGGGGGGCCAATCAGCCCCAGCATTTT
-,TRBJ2-5,-,TRBV18,CASSLGRQAEETQYF,TGTGCCAGCTCATTGGGAAGACAGGCAGAAGAGACCCAGTACTTC
-,TRBJ2-1,-,TRBV27,CASSPATTGWIVSDEQFF,TGTGCCAGCAGCCCAGCCACTACAGGTTGGATAGTGAGCGATGAGCAGTTCTTC
TRBD1,TRBJ1-2,-,TRBV6-6,CASGTGWETNYGYTF,TGTGCCAGCGGGACAGGGTGGGAGACTAACTATGGCTACACCTTC
-,TRBJ2-7,once,TRBV9,CASSVDRVPYEQYF,TGTGCCAGCAGCGTAGACAGGGTTCCCTACGAGCAGTACTTC
TRBD1,TRBJ1-1,-,TRBV2,CASSETWGQGGTEAFF,TGTGCCAGCAGTGAAACATGGGGACAGGGGGGCACTGAAGCTTTCTTT
-,TRBJ2-3,-,TRBV4-3,CASSQERGGLPSSTDTQYF,TGCGCCAGCAGCCAAGAAAGGGGAGGACTACCTTCTAGCACAGATACGCAGTATTTT
-,TRBJ2-5,-,TRBV19,CASRRTDNQETQYF,TGTGCCAGTAGGAGGACAGATAACCAAGAGACCCAGTACTTC
TRBD1,TRBJ1-1,-,TRBV25-1,CASSELTGGATEAFF,TGTGCCAGCAGTGAATTGACAGGGGGCGCGACTGAAGCTTTCTTT
-,TRBJ2-3,-,TRBV28,CASSFQGNTDTQYF,TGTGCCAGCAGTTTTCAGGGCAACACAGATACGCAGTATTTT
-,TRBJ1-5,-,TRBV5-4,CASSLGRDFPQHF,TGTGCCAGCAGCTTGGGACGGGATTTTCCCCAGCATTTT
TRBD2,TRBJ2-2,few,TRBV6-4,CASSEAGVDTGELFF,TGTGCCAGCAGTGAGGCGGGGGTTGACACCGGGGAGCTGTTTTTT
TRBD1,TRBJ2-3,-,TRBV6-1,CASSRQGSGTDTQYF,TGTGCCAGCAGTCGACAGGGGTCTGGCACAGATACGCAGTATTTT
TRBD1,TRBJ2-7,-,TRBV10-1,CASSERTGAHSYEQYF,TGCGCCAGCAGTGAACGGACAGGAGCCCACTCCTACGAGCAGTACTTC
-,TRBJ1-6,-,TRBV14,CASTTSWPDSPLHF,TGTGCCAGCACCACCTCCTGGCCAGATTCACCCCTCCACTTT
-,TRBJ1-3,-,TRBV4-1,CASSQDQGTGNTIYF,TGCGCCAGCAGCCAAGATCAGGGGACCGGAAACACCATATATTTT
TRBD1,TRBJ1-1,-,TRBV7-9,CASSQTGGTEAFF,TGTGCCAGCAGCCAGACAGGGGGCACTGAAGCTTTCTTT
TRBD2,TRBJ2-3,-,TRBV13,CASSWGGVDTQYF,TGTGCCAGCAGTTGGGGGGGGGTAGATACGCAGTATTTT
-,TRBJ1-1,-,TRBV2,CASRKEDTGGTEAFF,TGTGCCAGCAGAAAGGAGGACACCGGGGGCACTGAAGCTTTCTTT
TRBD1,TRBJ1-3,-,TRBV7-2,CASSWTGRLSGNTIYF,TGTGCCAGCAGTTGGACAGGGAGGCTCTCTGGAAACACCATATATTTT
-,TRBJ1-5,-,TRBV5-5,CASSWDLGNQPQHF,TGTGCCAGCAGCTGGGACTTGGGCAATCAGCCCCAGCATTTT
-,TRBJ2-2,-,TRBV27,CASSKQGSITGELFF,TGTGCCAGCAGTAAACAGGGTTCTATCACCGGGGAGCTGTTTTTT
TRBD2,TRBJ2-5,-,TRBV11-2,CASSLGGWRGDRKTQYF,TGTGCCAGCAGCTTAGGGGGTTGGCGGGGGGATAGGAAGACCCAGTACTTC